This TCR beta chain was captured in a study of shared clonotypes between healthy human individuals. The germline V and J ends were trimmed by 3 bases and 5 bases, with 19 bases remaining between them. Germline CDR1 reads SNHLY; CDR2 reads FYNNEI. The CDR3 sequence is 16 residues long. Method: immunoSEQ multiplex PCR; TCRdb's copy keeps in-frame clones and lacks some. Altogether 650,000 to 800,000 clones are present, around 70% being singletons, with the ten largest covering roughly 1.8%. The receptor's source is a woman in her thirties in good health. The chain couples TRBV2 to TRBJ1-1, with D unclear. The sample consisted of memory CD4+ T cells sorted from blood. Subset defined: CD45RA-negative fraction. CDR3 DNA sequence: TGTGCCAGCAGTGATGCCTTCCCGAGGAACCTAACTGAAGCTTTCTTT. It yields the protein CASSDAFPRNLTEAFF.